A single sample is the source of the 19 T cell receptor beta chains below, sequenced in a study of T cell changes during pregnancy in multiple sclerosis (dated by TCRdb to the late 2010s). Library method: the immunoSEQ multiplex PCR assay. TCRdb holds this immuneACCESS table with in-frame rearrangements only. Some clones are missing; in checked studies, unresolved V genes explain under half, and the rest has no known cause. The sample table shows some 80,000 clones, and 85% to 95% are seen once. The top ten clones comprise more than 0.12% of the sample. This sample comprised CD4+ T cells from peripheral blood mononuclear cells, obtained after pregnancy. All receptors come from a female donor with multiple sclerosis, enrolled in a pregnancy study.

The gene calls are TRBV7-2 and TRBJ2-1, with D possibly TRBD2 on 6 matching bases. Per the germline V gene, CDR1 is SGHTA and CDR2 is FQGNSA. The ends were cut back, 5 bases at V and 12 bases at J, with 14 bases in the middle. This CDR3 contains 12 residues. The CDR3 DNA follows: TGTGCCAGCAGCCCCGACGGAGGGTGGCAGTTCTTC. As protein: CASSPDGGWQFF.

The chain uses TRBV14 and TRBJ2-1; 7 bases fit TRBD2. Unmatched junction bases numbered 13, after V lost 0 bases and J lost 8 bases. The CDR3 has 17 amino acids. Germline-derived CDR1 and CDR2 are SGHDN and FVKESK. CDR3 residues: CASSQDFHGRWIDEQFF. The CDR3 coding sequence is TGTGCCAGCAGCCAAGATTTTCACGGGAGGTGGATAGATGAGCAGTTCTTC.

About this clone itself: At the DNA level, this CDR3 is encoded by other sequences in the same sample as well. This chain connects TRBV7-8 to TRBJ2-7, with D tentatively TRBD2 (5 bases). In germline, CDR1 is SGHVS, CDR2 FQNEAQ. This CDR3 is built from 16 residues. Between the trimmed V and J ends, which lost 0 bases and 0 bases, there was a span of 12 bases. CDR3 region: CASSLARRGVSYEQYF. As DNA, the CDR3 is TGTGCCAGCAGCTTAGCGCGCCGGGGAGTCTCCTACGAGCAGTACTTC.

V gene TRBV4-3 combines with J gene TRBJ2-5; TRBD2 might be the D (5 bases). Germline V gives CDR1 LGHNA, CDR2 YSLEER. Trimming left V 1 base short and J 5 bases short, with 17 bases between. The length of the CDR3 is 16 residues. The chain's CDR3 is CASSQGPTRDGETQYF. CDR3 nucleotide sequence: TGCGCCAGCAGCCAAGGACCCACTAGGGATGGGGAGACCCAGTACTTC.

The CDR3 loop reads CASSAGGGGEKLFF. For the CDR3, the DNA is TGTGCCAGCAGCGCGGGGGGAGGAGGAGAAAAACTGTTTTTT. The J gene is TRBJ1-4, the V gene TRBV11-2; possibly TRBD1 for D (5 bases). Per the germline V gene, CDR1 is SGHAT and CDR2 is FQNNGV. V was pared by 5 bases and J by 8 bases, with 15 bases between. The CDR3 is made up of 14 amino acids.

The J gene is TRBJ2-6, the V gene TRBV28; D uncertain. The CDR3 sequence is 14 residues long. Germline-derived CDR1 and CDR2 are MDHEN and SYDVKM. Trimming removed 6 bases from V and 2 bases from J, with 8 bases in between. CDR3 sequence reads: CASSFQAGANVLTF. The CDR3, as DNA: TGTGCCAGCAGCTTTCAGGCTGGGGCCAACGTCCTGACTTTC.

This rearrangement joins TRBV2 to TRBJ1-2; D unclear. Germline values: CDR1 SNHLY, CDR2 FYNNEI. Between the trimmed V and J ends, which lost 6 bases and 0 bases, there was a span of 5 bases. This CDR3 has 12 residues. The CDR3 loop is CASSEANYGYTF. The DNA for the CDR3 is TGTGCCAGCAGCGAGGCTAACTATGGCTACACCTTC.

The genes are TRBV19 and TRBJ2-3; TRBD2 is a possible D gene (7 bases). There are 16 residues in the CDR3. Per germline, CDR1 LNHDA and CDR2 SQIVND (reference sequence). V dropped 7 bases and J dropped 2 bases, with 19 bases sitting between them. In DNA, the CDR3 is TGTGCCAGTACCCGAGGAGGGGGAGGGGTCACAGATACGCAGTATTTT. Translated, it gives CASTRGGGGVTDTQYF.

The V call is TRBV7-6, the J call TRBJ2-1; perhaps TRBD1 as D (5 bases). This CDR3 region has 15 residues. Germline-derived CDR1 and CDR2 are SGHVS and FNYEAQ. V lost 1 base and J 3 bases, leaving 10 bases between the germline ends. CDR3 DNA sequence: TGTGCCAGCAGCTTAGGGTGGACAAGCTACAATGAGCAGTTCTTC. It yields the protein CASSLGWTSYNEQFF.

Written as DNA, the CDR3 is TGTGCCACCAGCAGGCCGGGACAGGCGACCCAGTACTTC. Translating gives CATSRPGQATQYF. This chain joins TRBV15 and TRBJ2-5; 8 bases map to TRBD1. CDR1 LNHNV and CDR2 YYDKDF come from the germline V gene (reference sequence). The CDR3 runs 13 residues. The V gene end was trimmed by 3 bases and the J gene end by 7 bases; junction bases not matched to a gene: 4.

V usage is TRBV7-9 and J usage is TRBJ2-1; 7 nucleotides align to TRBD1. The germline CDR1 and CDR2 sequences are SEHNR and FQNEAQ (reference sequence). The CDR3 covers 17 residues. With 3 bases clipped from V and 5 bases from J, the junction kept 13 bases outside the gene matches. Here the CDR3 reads CASSFRQGPIRDNEQFF. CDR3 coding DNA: TGTGCCAGCAGCTTTCGACAGGGCCCTATAAGGGACAATGAGCAGTTCTTC.

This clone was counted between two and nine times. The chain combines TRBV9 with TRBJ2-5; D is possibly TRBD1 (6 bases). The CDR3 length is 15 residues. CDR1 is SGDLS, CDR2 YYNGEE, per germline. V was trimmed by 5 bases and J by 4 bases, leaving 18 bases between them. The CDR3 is CASSQDSSGSETQYF. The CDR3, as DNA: TGTGCCAGCAGTCAGGACAGTTCAGGGTCAGAGACCCAGTACTTC.

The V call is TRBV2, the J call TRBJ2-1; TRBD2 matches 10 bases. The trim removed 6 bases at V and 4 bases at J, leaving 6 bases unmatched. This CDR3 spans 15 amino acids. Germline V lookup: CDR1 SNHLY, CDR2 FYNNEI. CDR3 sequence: CASRTTSGTYNEQFF. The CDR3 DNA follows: TGTGCCAGCAGGACCACTAGCGGGACTTACAATGAGCAGTTCTTC.

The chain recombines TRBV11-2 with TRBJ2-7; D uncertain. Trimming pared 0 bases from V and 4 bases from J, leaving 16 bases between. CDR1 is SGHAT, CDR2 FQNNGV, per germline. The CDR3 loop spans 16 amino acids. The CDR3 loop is CASSLDRVGAPYEQYF. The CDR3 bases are TGTGCCAGCAGCTTAGATCGTGTGGGCGCACCTTACGAGCAGTACTTC. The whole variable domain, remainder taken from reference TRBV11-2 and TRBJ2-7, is EAGVAQSPRYKIIEKRQSVAFWCNPISGHATLYWYQQILGQGPKLLIQFQNNGVVDDSQLPKDRFSAERLKGVDSTLKIQPAKLEDSAVYLCASSLDRVGAPYEQYFGPGTRLTVT.

The CDR3 DNA follows: TGTGCCAGCAGCCCCGACATCCTACCCTACGAGCAGTACTTC. Encoded protein: CASSPDILPYEQYF. The chain is built from TRBV5-5 and TRBJ2-7; D is unresolved. Deletions cut 4 bases from V and 2 bases from J, with 13 bases between. Germline-derived CDR1 and CDR2 are SGHKS and YYEKEE (reference sequence). The CDR3 is 14 amino acids. Full variable domain (outside the CDR3, taken from reference TRBV5-5 and TRBJ2-7): DAGVTQSPTHLIKTRGQQVTLRCSPISGHKSVSWYQQVLGQGPQFIFQYYEKEERGRGNFPDRFSARQFPNYSSELNVNALLLGDSALYLCASSPDILPYEQYFGPGTRLTVT.

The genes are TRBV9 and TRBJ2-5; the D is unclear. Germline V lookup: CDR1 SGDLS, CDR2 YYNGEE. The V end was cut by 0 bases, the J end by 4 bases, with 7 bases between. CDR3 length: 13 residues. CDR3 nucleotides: TGTGCCAGCAGCGTAGCTACTTTAGAGACCCAGTACTTC. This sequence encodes CASSVATLETQYF.

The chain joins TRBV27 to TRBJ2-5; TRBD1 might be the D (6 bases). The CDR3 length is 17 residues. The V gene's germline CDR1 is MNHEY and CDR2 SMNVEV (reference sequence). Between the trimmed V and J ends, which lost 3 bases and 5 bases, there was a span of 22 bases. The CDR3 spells CASSLRGLQGFGETQYF. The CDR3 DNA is TGTGCCAGCAGTTTGCGAGGGCTACAGGGCTTTGGGGAGACCCAGTACTTC.

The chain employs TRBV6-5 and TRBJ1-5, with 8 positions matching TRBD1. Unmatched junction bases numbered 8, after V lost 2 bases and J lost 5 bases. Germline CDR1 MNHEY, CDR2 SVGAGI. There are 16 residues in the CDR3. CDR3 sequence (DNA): TGTGCCAGCAGTTACACGAGGACAGGGTTGGATCAGCCCCAGCATTTT. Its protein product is CASSYTRTGLDQPQHF.

This CDR3 is CASSPGGSFGTDTQYF. CDR3 DNA: TGTGCCAGCTCTCCTGGCGGGAGTTTTGGTACAGATACGCAGTATTTT. The chain recombines TRBV5-6 with TRBJ2-3, with 7 bases fitting TRBD2. There are 16 residues in the CDR3. V lost 7 bases and J lost 3; bases outside the gene matches: 14. The germline gives CDR1 SGHDT, CDR2 YYEEEE.